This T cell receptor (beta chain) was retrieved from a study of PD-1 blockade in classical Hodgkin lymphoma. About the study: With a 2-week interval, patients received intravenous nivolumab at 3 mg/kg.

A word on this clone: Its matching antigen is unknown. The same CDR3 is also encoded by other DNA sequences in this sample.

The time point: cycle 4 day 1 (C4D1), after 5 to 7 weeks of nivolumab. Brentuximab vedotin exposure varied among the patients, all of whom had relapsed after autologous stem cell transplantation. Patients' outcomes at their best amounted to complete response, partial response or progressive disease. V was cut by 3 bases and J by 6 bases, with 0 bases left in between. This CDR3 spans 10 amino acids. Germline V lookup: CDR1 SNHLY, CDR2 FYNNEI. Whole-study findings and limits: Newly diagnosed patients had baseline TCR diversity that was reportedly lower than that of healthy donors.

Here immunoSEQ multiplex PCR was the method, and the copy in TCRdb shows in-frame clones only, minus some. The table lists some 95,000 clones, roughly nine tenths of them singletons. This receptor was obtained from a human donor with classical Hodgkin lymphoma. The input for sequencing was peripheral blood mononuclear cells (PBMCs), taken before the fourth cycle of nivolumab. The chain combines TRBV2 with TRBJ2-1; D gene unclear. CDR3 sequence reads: CASSDNEQFF. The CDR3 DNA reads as TGTGCCAGCAGTGACAATGAGCAGTTCTTC.